Listed below are T cell receptor beta chains from one sample, sequenced in a study of cytomegalovirus exposure and HLA in healthy donors. Sequenced by immunoSEQ multiplex PCR; TCRdb stores in-frame clones only, minus some. The sample comprises about 180,000 clones, roughly 79% of which are singletons, and roughly 4.9% rests with the top ten. The specimen was PBMCs. All receptors come from a woman under 30 in good health and CMV-seropositive. The CDR3 runs from the conserved cysteine through the conserved F or W. The D gene is left open where the match is weak. A row's size may be missing; if present it is once, few, many or a size class.

TRBD2,.,TRBJ2-6,TRBV7-9,17,CASSRLGGEAGANVLTF,TGTGCCAGCAGCCGCCTGGGGGGGGAGGCTGGGGCCAACGTCCTGACTTTC
.,.,TRBJ2-7,TRBV2,13,CASSLGYRAQQYF,TGTGCCAGCAGCCTTGGGTACAGGGCTCAGCAGTACTTC
.,.,TRBJ1-2,TRBV13,14,CASSLAGGGDGYTF,TGTGCCAGCAGCTTAGCGGGAGGCGGGGATGGCTACACCTTC
TRBD1,.,TRBJ2-3,TRBV2,14,CASGRDRHTDTQYF,TGTGCCAGCGGACGGGACAGGCACACAGATACGCAGTATTTT
TRBD1,.,TRBJ2-5,TRBV7-2,15,CASSLNRGRRETQYF,TGTGCCAGCAGCTTAAACAGGGGAAGGCGAGAGACCCAGTACTTC
TRBD2,once,TRBJ2-2,TRBV6-1,14,CAGREGMGVGELFF,TGTGCCGGTCGGGAGGGGATGGGTGTTGGGGAGCTGTTTTTT
.,.,TRBJ2-7,TRBV7-2,11,CASSLAVEQYF,TGTGCCAGCAGCCTTGCAGTCGAGCAGTACTTC
TRBD2,once,TRBJ2-7,TRBV6-6,13,CASLAGPTYEQYF,TGTGCCAGCCTAGCGGGTCCCACCTACGAGCAGTACTTC
.,.,TRBJ1-3,TRBV2,14,CAGGRDIPGNTIYF,TGTGCCGGTGGCCGGGACATACCTGGAAACACCATATATTTT
.,.,TRBJ1-1,TRBV15,17,CATSRGKSAGGATEAFF,TGTGCCACCAGCAGAGGAAAGTCGGCCGGGGGGGCCACTGAAGCTTTCTTT
TRBD1,.,TRBJ2-7,TRBV30,17,CAWSDTRGTGDPYEQYF,TGTGCCTGGAGCGATACCCGGGGGACAGGGGATCCCTACGAGCAGTACTTC
.,.,TRBJ2-3,TRBV14,10,CASSGDTQYF,TGTGCCAGCTCCGGAGATACGCAGTATTTT
TRBD1,.,TRBJ2-1,TRBV5-8,15,CASSWMGQGVNEQFF,TGTGCCAGCAGCTGGATGGGACAGGGGGTTAATGAGCAGTTCTTC
TRBD1,.,TRBJ1-6,TRBV4-3,15,CASRRRQGSNSPLHF,TGCGCCAGCAGGCGACGACAGGGCTCCAATTCACCCCTCCACTTT
TRBD1,.,TRBJ1-6,TRBV5-1,16,CASSERTGGLNSPLHF,TGCGCCAGCAGCGAGAGGACAGGGGGCTTGAATTCACCCCTCCACTTT
TRBD2,.,TRBJ2-5,TRBV29-1,14,CSVKTSGGQETQYF,TGCAGCGTTAAGACTAGCGGGGGCCAAGAGACCCAGTACTTC
TRBD1,.,TRBJ2-7,TRBV18,16,CASSPLPGQKSYEQYF,TGTGCCAGCTCACCACTTCCGGGACAGAAGTCCTACGAGCAGTACTTC
.,.,TRBJ2-7,TRBV6-5,12,CASSRRTDEQYF,TGTGCCAGCAGTCGAAGGACAGACGAGCAGTACTTC
TRBD1,few,TRBJ2-5,TRBV11-1,15,CASSPGQGGQETQYF,TGTGCCAGCAGCCCCGGACAGGGGGGCCAAGAGACCCAGTACTTC
TRBD2,.,TRBJ2-3,TRBV11-2,18,CASSLGGTSGGGTDTQYF,TGTGCCAGCAGCTTAGGCGGGACTAGCGGGGGAGGCACAGATACGCAGTATTTT